This record looks at one T cell receptor (beta chain) sequence and its context. Its antigen is currently unknown. The CDR3 length is 17 residues. V lost 10 bases, J lost 5 bases, and 14 bases stayed unmatched. Germline V gives CDR1 ENHRY, CDR2 SYGVKD. This sample is drawn from a study of T cells in Graves' hyperthyroidism and ophthalmopathy. Study-level information: Peripheral blood specimens were obtained at initial diagnosis, prior to any treatment.

Diagnostic decisions used clinical symptoms, serum thyroxine and TRAb, thyroid ultrasound and orbital computed tomography. Whole-study results and caveats: Most thyroid clonotypes that were expanded above 0.001 also turned up in blood.

RNA transcripts were the template for amplifying TCR beta CDR3 regions. In the first-round RT-PCR of the TCR CDR3, the HTBI primer set was used. TCRdb recomputed calls from the multiplex PCR reads with MiXCR, one row per CDR3 protein. The sample yields 340,000 or so distinct CDR3 sequences, roughly a fifth seen once. This receptor was obtained from a woman in her forties or fifties with Graves' hyperthyroidism. The chain is built from TRBV10-3 and TRBJ2-5; 15 positions agree with TRBD2. Specimen: blood. DNA of the CDR3: TGTGCCACCAACCCAGGACTAGCGGGAGGGAGCGTGGAGACCCAGTACTTC. Its translation: CATNPGLAGGSVETQYF.